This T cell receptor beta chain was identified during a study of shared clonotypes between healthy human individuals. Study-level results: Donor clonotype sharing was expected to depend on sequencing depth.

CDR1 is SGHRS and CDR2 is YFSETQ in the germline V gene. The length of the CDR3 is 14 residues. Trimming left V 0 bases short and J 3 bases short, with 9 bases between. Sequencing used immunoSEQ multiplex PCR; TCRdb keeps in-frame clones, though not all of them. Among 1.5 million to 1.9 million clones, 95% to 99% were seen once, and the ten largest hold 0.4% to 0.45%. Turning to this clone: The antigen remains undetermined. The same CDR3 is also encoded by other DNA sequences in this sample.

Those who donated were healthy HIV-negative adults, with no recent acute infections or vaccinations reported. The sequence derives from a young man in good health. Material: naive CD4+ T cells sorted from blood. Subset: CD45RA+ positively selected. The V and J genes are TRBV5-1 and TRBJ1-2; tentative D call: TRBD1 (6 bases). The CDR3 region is CASSLASGDYGYTF. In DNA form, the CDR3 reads TGCGCCAGCAGCTTGGCCTCAGGGGACTATGGCTACACCTTC.